A selection of T cell receptor beta chains follows, all from one sample in a study of identifying expanded T cells in peripheral blood. Using immunoSEQ multiplex PCR, the repertoire was profiled, and TCRdb retains in-frame clones only, with some absent. The sample has around 84,000 clones, around nine tenths seen once. Source material: blood. These receptors were collected from a person aged 18 to 75 in good health. Each CDR3 is given with its conserved first and last residue. A D gene is named only where the DNA matches it firmly. Size is stated for part of the rows, as once, few or many counts, or as a class when the clone is expanded.

v_gene	d_gene	abundance	j_gene	CDR3nt	CDR3aa
TRBV7-2	.	.	TRBJ2-3	TGTGCCAGCAGCTTAGCTATCACAGATACGCAGTATTTT	CASSLAITDTQYF
TRBV18	.	.	TRBJ1-5	TGTGCCAGCTCACCACAAAGGGTGTTTGGTCAGCCCCAGCATTTT	CASSPQRVFGQPQHF
TRBV15	TRBD1	.	TRBJ2-5	TGTGCCACCAGCAACCCGGCGGGACAGGGTTTCGGGGTAGAGACCCAGTACTTC	CATSNPAGQGFGVETQYF
TRBV5-1	.	.	TRBJ1-6	TGCGCCAGCAGCGCGGCAAATTCACCCCTCCACTTT	CASSAANSPLHF
TRBV4-1	TRBD2	.	TRBJ2-2	TGCGCCAGCAGCCAAGCAGGGACTAGCGGGGTACCCGGGGAGCTGTTTTTT	CASSQAGTSGVPGELFF
TRBV2	.	.	TRBJ1-1	TGTGCCAGCAGTGAAAGGGAGAATACGAACACTGAAGCTTTCTTT	CASSERENTNTEAFF
TRBV4-1	.	.	TRBJ2-6	TGCGCCAGCAGCCAGGATGGGGCCAACGTCCTGACTTTC	CASSQDGANVLTF
TRBV19	.	.	TRBJ1-1	TGTGCCAGTAGTTCCGGGGCAGGGAGTAACACTGAAGCTTTCTTT	CASSSGAGSNTEAFF
TRBV11-2	.	.	TRBJ2-2	TGTGCCAGCAGCCTTGACAGAAACACCGGGGAGCTGTTTTTT	CASSLDRNTGELFF
TRBV6-1	TRBD1	.	TRBJ2-1	TGTGCCAGCAGTGTAGGTGGGACAGGGACCTACAATGAGCAGTTCTTC	CASSVGGTGTYNEQFF
TRBV5-1	TRBD2	.	TRBJ2-3	TGCGCCAGCAGCTCGGGGACTAGCGGGACCCGCACAGATACGCAGTATTTT	CASSSGTSGTRTDTQYF
TRBV7-2	.	.	TRBJ1-5	TGTGCCAGCAGCCCAAGGTGGTCCAATCAGCCCCAGCATTTT	CASSPRWSNQPQHF
TRBV5-5	.	.	TRBJ2-1	TGTGCCAGCAGCTTTTACTGGCCGGGGGTGTACAATGAGCAGTTCTTC	CASSFYWPGVYNEQFF
TRBV11-1	.	once	TRBJ2-1	TGTGCCAGCAGCTTAGGACTAGTCTCCTACAATGAGCAGTTCTTC	CASSLGLVSYNEQFF
TRBV15	TRBD1	.	TRBJ1-4	TGTGCCACCAGCAGAGATCGGGACAGTTACGAAAAACTGTTTTTT	CATSRDRDSYEKLFF
TRBV30	TRBD1	.	TRBJ1-1	TGTGCCTGGAGGGAGAGGGACAGATTGAACACTGAAGCTTTCTTT	CAWRERDRLNTEAFF
TRBV5-1	TRBD1	.	TRBJ1-1	TGCGCCAGCAGCTCACAGGGGGCGGTGAACACTGAAGCTTTCTTT	CASSSQGAVNTEAFF
TRBV6-5	.	.	TRBJ2-6	TGTGCCAGCAGTTACGATGGGGTTGGGGCCAACGTCCTGACTTTC	CASSYDGVGANVLTF
TRBV29-1	.	.	TRBJ2-5	TGCAGCGGTGGCACGGAGACCCAGTACTTC	CSGGTETQYF
TRBV7-2	.	once	TRBJ2-2	TGTGCCAGCAGCCTAGGGGCGCGTCCGAACACCGGGGAGCTGTTTTTT	CASSLGARPNTGELFF
TRBV6-5	.	.	TRBJ1-1	TGTGCCAGCAGTCCCGGGGGTTTCGCTGAAGCTTTCTTT	CASSPGGFAEAFF
TRBV9	TRBD1	.	TRBJ2-2	TGTGCCAGCAGCGTCCACGACAGGGGGCAATCCGGGGAGCTGTTTTTT	CASSVHDRGQSGELFF
TRBV5-4	.	.	TRBJ2-3	TGTGCCAGCAGCTTGTATGGGCTAGATGGAGATACGCAGTATTTT	CASSLYGLDGDTQYF
TRBV7-9	.	.	TRBJ2-7	TGTGCCAGCAGCTTAGATTGGGAGCAGTACTTC	CASSLDWEQYF
TRBV7-9	.	.	TRBJ2-3	TGTGCCAGCACCCATTTCGGGAGTGGAGATACGCAGTATTTT	CASTHFGSGDTQYF
TRBV12-5	TRBD1	once	TRBJ1-1	TGTGCTAGTGGTTTCGACAGGGTGAACACTGAAGCTTTCTTT	CASGFDRVNTEAFF
TRBV29-1	TRBD1	.	TRBJ1-1	TGCAGCGCTAACAGGGGAACTGAAGCTTTCTTT	CSANRGTEAFF
TRBV7-6	TRBD2	once	TRBJ2-1	TGTGCCAGCAGCTCCCGCCTAGCGGGAGGGCGGGATGAGCAGTTCTTC	CASSSRLAGGRDEQFF